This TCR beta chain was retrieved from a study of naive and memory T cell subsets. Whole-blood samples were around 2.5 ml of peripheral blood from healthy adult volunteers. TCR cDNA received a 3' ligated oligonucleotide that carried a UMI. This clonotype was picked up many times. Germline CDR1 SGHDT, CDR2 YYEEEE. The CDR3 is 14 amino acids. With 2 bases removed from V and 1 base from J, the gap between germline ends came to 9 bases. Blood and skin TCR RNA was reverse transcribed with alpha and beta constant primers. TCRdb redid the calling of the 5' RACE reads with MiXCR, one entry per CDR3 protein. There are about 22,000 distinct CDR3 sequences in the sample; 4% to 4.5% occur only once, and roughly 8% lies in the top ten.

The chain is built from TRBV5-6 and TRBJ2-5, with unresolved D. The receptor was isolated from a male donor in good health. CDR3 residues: CASSFRSSQETQYF. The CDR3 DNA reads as TGTGCCAGCAGCTTCAGGTCCTCCCAAGAGACCCAGTACTTC.